Reported below is one T cell receptor beta chain. TCRdb keeps only in-frame clones here, not all; method: immunoSEQ multiplex PCR. The repertoire holds roughly 370,000 clones, with 75% to 95% as singletons. The sample comes from a study of control samples from healthy donors and cancer patients. This CDR3 comprises 15 residues. CDR1 SGHRS and CDR2 YFSETQ come from the germline V gene. The trim removed 3 bases at V and 6 bases at J, leaving 5 bases unmatched. This receptor was identified in a man aged 35-49 years with head and neck cancer. Sequencing used PBMCs. V is TRBV5-1 and J is TRBJ2-1; 11 nucleotides match TRBD2. CDR3 DNA sequence: TGCGCCAGCAGCTCAGGGACTAGCGGTACCAATGAGCAGTTCTTC. Translated: CASSSGTSGTNEQFF.